This entry lists 15 T cell receptor beta chains sequenced from one sample in a study of beta chain features in type 1 diabetes. Notes on the study in general: Researchers report that Type 1 diabetes patients had moderately but significantly shorter TCRB CDR3s across all four CD4+ subsets.

No antigen has been identified for these receptors. Every isolated RNA sample was fully reverse transcribed, so sequencing captured expressed TCRB transcripts. The protocol was immunoSEQ multiplex PCR, while the TCRdb copy is restricted to in-frame clones and leaves out a portion. The top ten clones hold roughly 1.4% of a sample with over 120,000 clones, more than 10% of them seen once. Material: central memory CD4+ T cells from blood. The receptors derive from a man between 18 and 35 years old with type 1 diabetes.

In its sample, this clone was seen a few times. This sequence joins TRBV23-1 and TRBJ1-2; D unresolved. TRBV23-1 is assigned to the ORF class and has an uncertain function. The CDR3 covers 15 residues. Trimming removed 2 bases from V and 0 bases from J, with 10 bases in between. The CDR3 here is CASSQAAGANYGYTF. In DNA form, the CDR3 reads TGCGCCAGCAGTCAAGCCGCCGGGGCTAACTATGGCTACACCTTC.

The table lists this clone with a few counts. The chain couples TRBV6-1 to TRBJ1-1, with D uncertain. This CDR3 is 12 amino acids long. V was cut by 4 bases and J by 3 bases, with 6 bases left in between. Germline V gene sequence: CDR1 MNHNS, CDR2 SASEGT. The CDR3: CASSGPYTEAFF. The CDR3 DNA reads TGTGCCAGCAGTGGGCCGTACACTGAAGCTTTCTTT.

The rearrangement uses TRBV2 and TRBJ2-2; possibly TRBD1 or TRBD2 for D (5 bases each). V was clipped by 4 bases and J by 5 bases, with 8 bases between them. The germline V gene encodes CDR1 SNHLY and CDR2 FYNNEI. The CDR3 has 13 residues. CDR3 in DNA: TGTGCCAGCAGTGCAGAGGGGACCGGGGAGCTGTTTTTT. Translating it yields CASSAEGTGELFF. The full variable domain, completed using reference TRBV2 and TRBJ2-2, is EPEVTQTPSHQVTQMGQEVILRCVPISNHLYFYWYRQILGQKVEFLVSFYNNEISEKSEIFDDQFSVERPDGSNFTLKIRSTKLEDSAMYFCASSAEGTGELFFGEGSRLTVL.

This clone came up a few times. The gene calls are TRBV23-1 and TRBJ2-2; D call uncertain. TRBV23-1 is known as an ORF, though its function is uncertain. The length of the CDR3 is 14 residues. V was clipped by 7 bases and J by 4 bases, with 13 bases between them. The CDR3 DNA sequence: TGCGCCAGCATATACCCTCGCGGCACCGGGGAGCTGTTTTTT. Amino acids: CASIYPRGTGELFF.

This clone was observed many times. The J gene is TRBJ2-2, the V gene TRBV29-1; D unresolved. The CDR3 runs 11 residues. The V end was cut by 3 bases, the J end by 7 bases, with 6 bases between. Germline loops: CDR1 SQVTM, CDR2 ANQGSEA. The CDR3 nucleotides read TGCAGCGTTGAGGGTTACGGGGAGCTGTTTTTT. It is translated as CSVEGYGELFF.

This clone was found a few times. This sample also contains other DNA sequences that code for the same CDR3. J is TRBJ1-2 and V is TRBV29-1; the D is unclear. Looked up from germline, CDR1 is SQVTM and CDR2 is ANQGSEA. This CDR3 is 11 amino acids long. The V and J ends lost 4 bases and 2 bases respectively, with 5 bases between them. CDR3 protein: CSVAENYGYTF. In DNA form, the CDR3 reads TGCAGCGTTGCGGAAAACTATGGCTACACCTTC.

This clone was seen a few times. This chain links TRBV4-1 with TRBJ2-2, with unresolved D. This CDR3 has 14 residues. Germline CDR1 and CDR2: MGHRA and YSYEKL. Trimming cost V 3 bases and J 4 bases, with 9 bases left between them. CDR3 sequence (DNA): TGCGCCAGCAGCCAGCCACCCAGCACCGGGGAGCTGTTTTTT. Residues: CASSQPPSTGELFF.

This clone has just a few counts. The gene calls are TRBV5-8 and TRBJ1-5; a possible D gene is TRBD1 (6 bases). V was clipped by 4 bases and J by 3 bases, with 17 bases between them. The CDR3 is 16 residues long. Germline V gene lookup returns CDR1 SGHTS and CDR2 YDEGEE. CDR3 loop: CASSSNRVTVNQPQHF. As DNA, the CDR3 is TGTGCCAGCAGCAGTAACAGGGTGACGGTCAATCAGCCCCAGCATTTT.

This clone was picked up a small number of times. This chain connects TRBV4-2 to TRBJ1-1, with 7 bases lining up with TRBD1. Germline CDR1 is LGHNA and CDR2 is YNFKEQ. The CDR3 runs to 13 residues. Losses at the gene ends were 4 bases for V and 11 bases for J; bases not matched to a gene: 10. The CDR3 is CASSLSDRPLAFF. The CDR3 nucleotides read TGTGCCAGCAGCCTCTCGGACAGGCCTTTGGCTTTCTTT.

This rearrangement joins TRBV6-5 to TRBJ2-7, with D perhaps matching TRBD2 (6 bases). Per the germline V gene, CDR1 is MNHEY and CDR2 is SVGAGI. The germline V and J ends were trimmed by 8 bases and 1 base, with 15 bases remaining between them. This CDR3 has 14 amino acids. The CDR3 region has the DNA TGTGCCAGCCGAGGATCGGGGAGGTCCTACGAGCAGTACTTC. This gives the protein CASRGSGRSYEQYF.

The chain combines TRBV6-5 with TRBJ2-5, with 10 bases lining up with TRBD1. V dropped 0 bases and J dropped 9; count of bases not matched to a gene: 10. CDR1 MNHEY and CDR2 SVGAGI come from the germline V gene. CDR3 length: 16 residues. This chain's CDR3 is CASSYSTGGAGRAQYF. DNA for the CDR3: TGTGCCAGCAGTTACTCGACAGGGGGCGCCGGCAGGGCCCAGTACTTC.

The table lists this clone with a few counts. The chain has TRBV10-2 and TRBJ2-3; 11 nucleotides line up with TRBD2. The germline V gene has CDR1 WSHSY and CDR2 SAAADI. V trimming: 8 bases; J trimming: 1 base; junction bases outside the gene matches: 2. CDR3 length: 14 residues. CDR3 coding DNA: TGCGCCAGCGGGACTAGCGGCCGCACAGATACGCAGTATTTT. It translates to CASGTSGRTDTQYF.

V is TRBV2 and J is TRBJ2-7; D remains ambiguous. The germline CDR1 and CDR2 sequences are SNHLY and FYNNEI. This CDR3 spans 13 amino acids. The V and J ends lost 8 bases and 4 bases respectively, with 15 bases between them. CDR3 DNA: TGTGCCAGCTTAGATGTTTCCCTTTACGAGCAGTACTTC. Translating gives CASLDVSLYEQYF.

This chain uses TRBV5-4 with TRBJ2-1; 7 positions match TRBD2. The V and J ends lost 4 bases and 4 bases, in that order; junction bases with no gene match: 8. Germline CDR1 is SGHNT and CDR2 is YYREEE (reference sequence). The CDR3 is 15 residues long. The chain's CDR3 is CASSPRASGYNEQFF. The DNA for the CDR3 is TGTGCCAGCAGCCCTCGGGCTAGCGGTTACAATGAGCAGTTCTTC. Complete variable domain (other parts from reference TRBV5-4 and TRBJ2-1): ETGVTQSPTHLIKTRGQQVTLRCSSQSGHNTVSWYQQALGQGPQFIFQYYREEENGRGNFPPRFSGLQFPNYSSELNVNALELDDSALYLCASSPRASGYNEQFFGPGTRLTVL.

This clone was detected only a few times. The V call is TRBV7-2, the J call TRBJ1-5; D call uncertain. V lost 3 bases and J 0 bases, leaving 6 bases between the germline ends. Germline values: CDR1 SGHTA, CDR2 FQGNSA. This CDR3 is 14 amino acids long. The CDR3 reads CASSLYYSNQPQHF. DNA for the CDR3: TGTGCCAGCAGCTTGTATTATAGCAATCAGCCCCAGCATTTT.